This TCR beta chain was found in a study of PD-L1 blockade in urothelial cancer. Regarding this clone: Other DNA sequences in this specimen translate into the identical CDR3.

Noted time point: pretreatment peripheral blood. Here immunoSEQ multiplex PCR was the method, and the copy in TCRdb shows in-frame clones only, minus some. The sample has around 45,000 clones, about 81% seen once. V lost 4 bases and J 1 base, leaving 8 bases between the germline ends. Germline CDR1 reads MDHEN; CDR2 reads SYDVKM. This CDR3 comprises 14 residues. This TCR came from a man over 45 with urothelial cancer. The chain couples TRBV28 to TRBJ1-5; D is unresolved. The material sequenced was PBMCs, taken around atezolizumab (anti-PD-L1) treatment. The CDR3 spells CASSSGGSNQPQHF. In nucleotides, the CDR3 is TGTGCCAGCAGTTCGGGAGGAAGCAATCAGCCCCAGCATTTT.